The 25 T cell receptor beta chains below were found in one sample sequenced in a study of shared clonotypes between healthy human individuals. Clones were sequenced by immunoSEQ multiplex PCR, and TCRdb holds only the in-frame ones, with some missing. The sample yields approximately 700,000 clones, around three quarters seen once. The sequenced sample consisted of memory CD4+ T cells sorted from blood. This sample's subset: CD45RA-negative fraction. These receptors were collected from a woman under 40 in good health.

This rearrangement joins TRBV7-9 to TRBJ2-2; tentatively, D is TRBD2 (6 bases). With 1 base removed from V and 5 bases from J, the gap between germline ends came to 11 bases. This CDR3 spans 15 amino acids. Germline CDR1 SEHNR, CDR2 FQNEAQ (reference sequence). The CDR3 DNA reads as TGTGCCAGCAGCTTAGGTAGCGGAGGAACCGGGGAGCTGTTTTTT. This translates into CASSLGSGGTGELFF.

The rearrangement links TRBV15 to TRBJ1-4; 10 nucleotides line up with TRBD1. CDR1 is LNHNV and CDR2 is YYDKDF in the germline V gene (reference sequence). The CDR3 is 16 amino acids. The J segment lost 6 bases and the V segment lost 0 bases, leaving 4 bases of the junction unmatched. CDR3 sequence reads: CATSRDLGTGDEKLFF. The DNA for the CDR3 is TGTGCCACCAGCAGAGATCTCGGGACAGGGGATGAAAAACTGTTTTTT. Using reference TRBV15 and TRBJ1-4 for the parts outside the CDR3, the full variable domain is DAMVIQNPRYQVTQFGKPVTLSCSQTLNHNVMYWYQQKSSQAPKLLFHYYDKDFNNEADTPDNFQSRRPNTSFCFLDIRSPGLGDTAMYLCATSRDLGTGDEKLFFGSGTQLSVL.

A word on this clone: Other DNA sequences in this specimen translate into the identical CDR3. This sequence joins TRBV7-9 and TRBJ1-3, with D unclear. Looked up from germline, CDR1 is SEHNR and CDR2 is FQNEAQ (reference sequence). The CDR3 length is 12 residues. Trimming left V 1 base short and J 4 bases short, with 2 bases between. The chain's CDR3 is CASSLVGNTIYF. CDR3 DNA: TGTGCCAGCAGCTTAGTCGGAAACACCATATATTTT.

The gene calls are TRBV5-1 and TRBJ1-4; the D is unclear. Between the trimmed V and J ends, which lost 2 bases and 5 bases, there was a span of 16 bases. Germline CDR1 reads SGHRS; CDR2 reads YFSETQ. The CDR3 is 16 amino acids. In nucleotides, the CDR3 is TGCGCCAGCAGCTTTGGTTTGAACACGATAAATGAAAAACTGTTTTTT. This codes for CASSFGLNTINEKLFF.

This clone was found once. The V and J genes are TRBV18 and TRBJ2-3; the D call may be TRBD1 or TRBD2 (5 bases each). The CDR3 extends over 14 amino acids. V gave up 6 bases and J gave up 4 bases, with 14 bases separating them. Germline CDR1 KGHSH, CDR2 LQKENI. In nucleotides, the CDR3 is TGTGCCAGCTCCCCCGAGGGGAGCGCAGATACGCAGTATTTT. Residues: CASSPEGSADTQYF.

The CDR3 protein is CASDRFSTDTQYF. The CDR3 nucleotides read TGTGCCAGTGACAGGTTTAGCACAGATACGCAGTATTTT. The V call is TRBV2, the J call TRBJ2-3; D possibly corresponds to TRBD1 (6 bases). CDR3 length: 13 residues. The V end was cut by 9 bases, the J end by 0 bases, with 10 bases between. Germline V gene data show CDR1 as SNHLY and CDR2 as FYNNEI.

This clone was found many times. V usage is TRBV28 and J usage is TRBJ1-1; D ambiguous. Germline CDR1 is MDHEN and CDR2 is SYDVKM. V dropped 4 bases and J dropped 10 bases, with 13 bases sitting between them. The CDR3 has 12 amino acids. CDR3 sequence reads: CASSSQSLGAFF. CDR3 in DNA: TGTGCCAGCAGTTCCCAGTCTCTGGGAGCTTTCTTT.

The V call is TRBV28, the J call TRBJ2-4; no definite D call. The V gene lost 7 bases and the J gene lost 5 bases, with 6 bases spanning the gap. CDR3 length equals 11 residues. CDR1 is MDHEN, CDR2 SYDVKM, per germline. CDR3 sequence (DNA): TGTGCCAGCACCAGACAAAACATTCAGTACTTC. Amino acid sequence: CASTRQNIQYF.

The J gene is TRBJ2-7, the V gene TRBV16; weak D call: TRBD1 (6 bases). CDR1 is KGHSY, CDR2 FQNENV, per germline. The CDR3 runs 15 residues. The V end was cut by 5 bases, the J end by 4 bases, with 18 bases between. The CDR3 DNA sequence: TGTGCCAGCAGCTCTTCAACAGGGCAGGGATACGAGCAGTACTTC. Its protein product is CASSSSTGQGYEQYF.

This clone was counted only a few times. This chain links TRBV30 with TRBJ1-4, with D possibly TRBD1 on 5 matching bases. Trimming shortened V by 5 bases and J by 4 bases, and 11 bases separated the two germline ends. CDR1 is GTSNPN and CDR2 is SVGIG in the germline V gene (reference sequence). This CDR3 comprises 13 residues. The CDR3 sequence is CAWAGGDNEKLFF. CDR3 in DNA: TGTGCCTGGGCCGGAGGGGATAATGAAAAACTGTTTTTT.

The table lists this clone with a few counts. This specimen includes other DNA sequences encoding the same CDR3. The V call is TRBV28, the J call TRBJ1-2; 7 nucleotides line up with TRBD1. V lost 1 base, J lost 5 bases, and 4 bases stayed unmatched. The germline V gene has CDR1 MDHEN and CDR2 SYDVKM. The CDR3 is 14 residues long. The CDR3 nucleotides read TGTGCCAGCAGTTTATTCGGGACAGAATATGGCTACACCTTC. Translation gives CASSLFGTEYGYTF.

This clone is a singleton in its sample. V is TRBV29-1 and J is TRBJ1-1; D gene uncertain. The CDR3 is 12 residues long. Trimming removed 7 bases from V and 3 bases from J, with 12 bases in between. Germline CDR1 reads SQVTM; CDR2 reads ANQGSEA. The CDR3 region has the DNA TGCAGCGCCCGCCCCCCGCACACTGAAGCTTTCTTT. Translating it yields CSARPPHTEAFF. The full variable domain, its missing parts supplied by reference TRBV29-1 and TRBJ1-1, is SAVISQKPSRDICQRGTSLTIQCQVDSQVTMMFWYRQQPGQSLTLIATANQGSEATYESGFVIDKFPISRPNLTFSTLTVSNMSPEDSSIYLCSARPPHTEAFFGQGTRLTVV.

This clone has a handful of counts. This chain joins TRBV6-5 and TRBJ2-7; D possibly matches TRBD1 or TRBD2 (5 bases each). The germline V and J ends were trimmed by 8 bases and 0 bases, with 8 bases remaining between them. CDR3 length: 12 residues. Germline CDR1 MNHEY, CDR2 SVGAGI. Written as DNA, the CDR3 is TGTGCCAGCTCGAGGGGCTCCTACGAGCAGTACTTC. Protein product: CASSRGSYEQYF.

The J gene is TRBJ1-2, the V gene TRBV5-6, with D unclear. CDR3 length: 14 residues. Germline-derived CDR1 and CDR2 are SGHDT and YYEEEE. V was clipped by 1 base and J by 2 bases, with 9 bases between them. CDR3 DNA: TGTGCCAGCAGCTTGCCCAGCGACAACTATGGCTACACCTTC. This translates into CASSLPSDNYGYTF.

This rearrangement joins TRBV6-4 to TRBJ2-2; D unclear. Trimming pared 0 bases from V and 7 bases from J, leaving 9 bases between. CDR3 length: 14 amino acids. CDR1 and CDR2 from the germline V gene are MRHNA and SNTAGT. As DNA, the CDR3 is TGTGCCAGCAGTGACTCTGGCCCCGGCGGGGAGCTGTTTTTT. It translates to CASSDSGPGGELFF.

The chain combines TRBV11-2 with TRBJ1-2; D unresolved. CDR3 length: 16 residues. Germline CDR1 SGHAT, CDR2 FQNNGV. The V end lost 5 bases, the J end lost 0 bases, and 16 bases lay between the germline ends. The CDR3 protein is CASSPDLRQANYGYTF. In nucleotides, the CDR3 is TGTGCCAGCAGCCCCGACCTGAGACAAGCTAACTATGGCTACACCTTC.

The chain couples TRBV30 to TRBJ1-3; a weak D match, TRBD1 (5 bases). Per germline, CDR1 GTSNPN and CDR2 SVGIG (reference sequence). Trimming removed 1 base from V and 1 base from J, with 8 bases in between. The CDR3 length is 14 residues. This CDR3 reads CAWSEGRSGNTIYF. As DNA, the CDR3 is TGTGCCTGGAGTGAGGGGAGATCTGGAAACACCATATATTTT.

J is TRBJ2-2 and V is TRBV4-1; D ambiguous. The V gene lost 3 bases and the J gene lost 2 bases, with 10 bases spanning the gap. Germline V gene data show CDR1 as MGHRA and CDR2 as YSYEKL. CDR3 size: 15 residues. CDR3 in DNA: TGCGCCAGCAGCCAGCCCCTAGAAAACACCGGGGAGCTGTTTTTT. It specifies CASSQPLENTGELFF.

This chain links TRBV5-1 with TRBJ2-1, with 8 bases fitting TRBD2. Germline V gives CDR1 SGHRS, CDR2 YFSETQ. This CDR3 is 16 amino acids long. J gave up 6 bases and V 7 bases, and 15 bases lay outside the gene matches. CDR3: CASGEQSGTRLNEQFF. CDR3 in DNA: TGCGCCAGCGGCGAACAGTCCGGGACTAGGCTCAATGAGCAGTTCTTC.

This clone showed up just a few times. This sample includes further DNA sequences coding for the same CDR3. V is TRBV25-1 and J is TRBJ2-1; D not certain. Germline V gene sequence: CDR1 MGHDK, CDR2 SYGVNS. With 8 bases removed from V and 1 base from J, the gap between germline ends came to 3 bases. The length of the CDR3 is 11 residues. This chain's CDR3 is CASGSYNEQFF. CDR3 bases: TGTGCCAGCGGATCCTACAATGAGCAGTTCTTC.

CDR3 nucleotide sequence: TGTGCCAGCAGCTTACCGTCAGGGGAAACTAGCGGAACCCACAATGAGCAGTTCTTC. It codes for CASSLPSGETSGTHNEQFF. This chain links TRBV7-8 with TRBJ2-1; 8 bases map to TRBD2. The V gene end was trimmed by 2 bases and the J gene end by 5 bases; junction bases not matched to a gene: 17. The germline V gene encodes CDR1 SGHVS and CDR2 FQNEAQ. The CDR3 has 19 amino acids.

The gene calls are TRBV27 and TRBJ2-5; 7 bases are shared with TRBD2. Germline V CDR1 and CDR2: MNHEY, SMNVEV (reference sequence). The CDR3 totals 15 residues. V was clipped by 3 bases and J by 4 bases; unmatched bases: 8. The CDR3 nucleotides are TGTGCCAGCAGTTTTCGGGGAGGGCGACGAGAGACCCAGTACTTC. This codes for CASSFRGGRRETQYF.

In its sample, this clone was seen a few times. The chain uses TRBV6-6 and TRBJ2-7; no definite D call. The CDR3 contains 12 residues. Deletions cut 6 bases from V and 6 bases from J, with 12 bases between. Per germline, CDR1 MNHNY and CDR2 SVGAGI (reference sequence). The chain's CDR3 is CASSTLGFEQYF. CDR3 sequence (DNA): TGTGCCAGCAGCACACTGGGTTTCGAGCAGTACTTC.

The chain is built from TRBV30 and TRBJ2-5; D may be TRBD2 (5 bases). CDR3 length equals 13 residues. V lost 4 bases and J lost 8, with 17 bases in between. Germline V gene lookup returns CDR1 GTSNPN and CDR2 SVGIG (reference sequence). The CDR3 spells CAWKDSGGTTQYF. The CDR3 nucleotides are TGTGCCTGGAAGGACTCGGGCGGCACCACCCAGTACTTC.

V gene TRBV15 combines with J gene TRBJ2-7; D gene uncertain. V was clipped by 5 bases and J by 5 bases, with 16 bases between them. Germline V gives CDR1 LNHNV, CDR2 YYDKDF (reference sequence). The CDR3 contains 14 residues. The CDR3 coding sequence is TGTGCCACCAGCGTCCAGACCCAATGGGACGAGCAGTACTTC. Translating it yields CATSVQTQWDEQYF.